This T cell receptor (beta chain) was recorded in a study of T cell responses to AZD1222 COVID-19 vaccine. Comment on this clone: Antigen: not known.

CDR3 length: 15 amino acids. J gave up 4 bases and V 5 bases, and 4 bases lay outside the gene matches. Per the germline V gene, CDR1 is SGHTA and CDR2 is FQGNSA. Generated by immunoSEQ multiplex PCR, the TCRdb table keeps only in-frame clones and is missing some. This table has around 100,000 clones, 70% to 90% appearing once. Findings and caveats of the study: Among those given AZD1222, only five or six were seropositive at baseline.

The TCR was taken from an adult who received the AZD1222 COVID-19 vaccine. The sample consisted of peripheral blood, taken 28 days after the second AZD1222 dose. The V gene is TRBV7-2, the J gene TRBJ2-1; 11 positions match TRBD2. CDR3 DNA: TGTGCCAGCAGCAAGACTAGCGGGGTTTACAATGAGCAGTTCTTC. Its translation is CASSKTSGVYNEQFF.